This record concerns one T cell receptor (beta chain) sequence. The antigen it recognizes is unknown. Base quality data are lacking; no much larger clone is found one base away. This specimen's treatment or condition label, interpreted: some 19 received Ad26.COV2.S at low or high dose, single or two shots; about 5 received placebo; per-sample allocation not given. Repertoires of vaccine and placebo recipients were sequenced from samples taken on day 63 after the first injection. Between 29 July and 7 August 2020, Cohort 1b enrolled 20 to 30 adults aged 18-55 years at one site in Boston, USA. Ad26.COV2.S was a replication-incompetent adenovirus type 26 vector that expressed a prefusion-stabilized SARS-CoV-2 spike protein derived from the original Wuhan strain. The sample originates from a study of Ad26.COV2.S vaccination and SARS-CoV-2 variants (dated by TCRdb to the early 2020s). Some background on the complete study: Vaccine-arm donors came from COV1001, a multicentre, randomized, double-blind, placebo-controlled phase I-IIa trial of Ad26.COV2.S in healthy adults. Dosing of Ad26.COV2.S was intramuscular, at either 5x10^10 or 1x10^11 viral particles, delivered as one shot or as two shots spaced 56 days apart. Sequencing of the TCRbeta repertoire served to evaluate the specificity and breadth of SARS-CoV-2-reactive T cell receptors following Ad26.COV2.S vaccination. A total of 32 samples were included in the TCR-sequenced set, comprising around 20 Ad26.COV2.S vaccine recipients, 5 placebo recipients and 8 SARS-CoV-2 convalescent individuals. Trial participants were randomized into five groups of five: low-dose or high-dose Ad26.COV2.S given once or twice, or placebo on both occasions. Throughout the experiments and outcome assessment, investigators stayed blinded to trial group allocation.

V loses 4 bases of germline sequence and J loses 1 base, and the interval between the two ends is 17 bases. Counted from cysteine to phenylalanine, this CDR3 has 16 amino acids. Only the CDR3 portion is preserved as DNA: 48 bases, with reading frame beginning at the first base. The germline V gene (reference sequence) yields SGHNT for CDR1 and YYREEE for CDR2. What the authors observed across the whole study: It was noted by the authors that total T cell responses may have been underestimated by the TCR breadth and depth analyses. The study was not powered for comparison of responses between vaccine doses or regimens. Ad26.COV2.S recipients had higher spike-specific TCR breadth than placebo recipients (P = 0.0014). After vaccination, substantial breadth of spike-specific CD8+ and CD4+ T cell responses was reported. Vaccine and placebo recipients had similar non-spike TCR breadth, a finding consistent with the vaccine containing only spike.

The immunoSEQ Assay was used to sequence TCRbeta CDR3 regions. After extraction, genomic DNA underwent amplification by bias-controlled multiplex PCR, followed by high-throughput sequencing. The paper's processing steps were these. To quantify the absolute abundance of each unique TCRbeta CDR3 region, sequences were collapsed and filtered. Usable DNA was measured by amplifying reference genes present in all nucleated cells, and TCRbeta template counts were normalized to that usable DNA to estimate T cell fraction. Repertoire TCRs were annotated as SARS-CoV-2-specific by exact matching of V gene, CDR3 amino acid sequence and J gene to a known reactive TCR set. The reference SARS-CoV-2 TCR set was derived from MIRA and filtered for enrichment in COVID-19-positive ImmuneCODE repertoires, a step that removed public or cross-reactive TCRs. Using the MIRA antigens, annotated TCRs were further analysed by specific ORF or by position within an ORF. Depth was the summed frequency of annotated unique rearrangements, while breadth was defined as annotated unique rearrangements over total unique productive rearrangements. Two-sided Wilcoxon rank-sum tests were applied when comparing TCR breadth between groups. Here the immuneACCESS table is served through TCRdb, limited to in-frame sequences with V and J called. Missing clones are a known gap in these copies; in checked studies unresolved V genes cover under half, and the rest lacks a known reason. V and J calls and clone size come straight from that table; D and trimming were deduced from the DNA. The sample table contains more than 400,000 clones; only one count was recorded for less than 95% of them. The ten largest clones add up to around 4.5% of the sample.

The sequence derives from a person aged 18-60 years who received the Ad26.COV2.S COVID-19 vaccine or a placebo. The material sequenced was peripheral blood, taken in a trial of Ad26.COV2.S vaccine versus placebo. In this chain, TRBV5-4 is recombined with TRBJ2-5, with the D gene possibly TRBD1 or TRBD2, each one fitting 6 bases. Here the CDR3 is given as CASSTWGAGSQETQYF. In nucleotide form, the sequence is TGTGCCAGCAGCACTTGGGGGGCAGGGTCCCAAGAGACCCAGTACTTC.